This T cell receptor (beta chain) comes out of a study of OX40 agonist ivuxolimab in advanced cancers. The CDR3 length is 16 residues. V was shortened by 5 bases and J by 2 bases, with 19 bases between the two germline ends. CDR1 and CDR2 from the germline V gene are SGHRS and YFSETQ. The data were produced by immunoSEQ multiplex PCR, yet TCRdb's version contains in-frame clones alone and is incomplete. The sample records some 66,000 clones, roughly 82% being singletons. The sample was CD4+ or CD8+ T cells sorted from blood, taken in a trial of the OX40 agonist ivuxolimab. The chain uses TRBV5-1 and TRBJ2-5; tentatively, D is TRBD1 or TRBD2 (5 bases each). The sequence derives from an adult with an advanced solid tumor such as melanoma, head and neck, liver or kidney cancer. Here the CDR3 DNA reads TGCGCCAGCAGGGACGGGACCAAACCTTTTCAAGAGACCCAGTACTTC. Amino acid sequence: CASRDGTKPFQETQYF.